These 27 T cell receptor beta chains were sequenced from one sample in a study of cytomegalovirus exposure and HLA in healthy donors (dated by TCRdb to 2017 to 2019). Libraries were constructed by the immunoSEQ multiplex PCR assay. For the multiplex PCR, a mixture combining 60 forward primers for TCR Vbeta segments and 13 reverse primers for TCR Jbeta segments was used. This immuneACCESS table, as held by TCRdb, lists in-frame sequences with V and J called but not all clones. Of the missing ones, under half trace to an unresolved V gene in checked studies; the others have no known cause. Recorded for this sample are some 90,000 clones; about two thirds of them occurred a single time. Approximately 7.8% of the sample rests with the top ten. Material for sequencing was PBMCs. These TCRs come from a man between 60 and 70 years old in good health and CMV-seronegative.

The chain employs TRBV5-1 and TRBJ2-2; 12 bases fit TRBD2. This CDR3 contains 16 residues. V was pared by 0 bases and J by 3 bases, with 0 bases of the junction left unmatched. Germline values: CDR1 SGHRS, CDR2 YFSETQ. CDR3 protein: CASSLGTSGDTGELFF. The CDR3 DNA reads TGCGCCAGCAGCTTGGGGACTAGCGGGGACACCGGGGAGCTGTTTTTT. The whole variable domain, filled in from reference TRBV5-1 and TRBJ2-2, reads KAGVTQTPRYLIKTRGQQVTLSCSPISGHRSVSWYQQTPGQGLQFLFEYFSETQRNKGNFPGRFSGRQFSNSRSEMNVSTLELGDSALYLCASSLGTSGDTGELFFGEGSRLTVL.

For the CDR3, the DNA is TGCGCCAGCAGCCGGGGAGTCACTAGCGGGGGCACCTACGAGCAGTACTTC. Protein: CASSRGVTSGGTYEQYF. The chain joins TRBV4-3 to TRBJ2-7, with 11 bases that match TRBD2. CDR1 is LGHNA, CDR2 YSLEER, per germline. The CDR3 is 17 residues long. Unmatched junction bases numbered 10, after V lost 4 bases and J lost 2 bases.

This chain joins TRBV15 and TRBJ1-4, with D maybe TRBD1 (5 bases). The ends were cut back, 5 bases at V and 8 bases at J, with 18 bases in the middle. CDR3 length: 15 residues. Germline CDR1 and CDR2: LNHNV and YYDKDF (reference sequence). The CDR3 loop is CATSGGSVGAEKLFF. The CDR3 bases are TGTGCCACCAGCGGGGGGTCGGTCGGTGCCGAAAAACTGTTTTTT.

This chain connects TRBV7-6 to TRBJ2-7, with 7 bases lining up with TRBD1. Trimming took 5 bases from V and 5 from J; bases not matched to a gene: 12. The germline gives CDR1 SGHVS, CDR2 FNYEAQ. This CDR3 is built from 15 residues. CDR3 bases: TGTGCCAGCAGCGCTTCCCCGGTACAGGGGAACGAGCAGTACTTC. As protein: CASSASPVQGNEQYF. Full variable domain (missing parts from reference TRBV7-6 and TRBJ2-7): GAGVSQSPRYKVTKRGQDVALRCDPISGHVSLYWYRQALGQGPEFLTYFNYEAQQDKSGLPNDRFSAERPEGSISTLTIQRTEQRDSAMYRCASSASPVQGNEQYFGPGTRLTVT.

This clone was counted between two and nine times. The chain carries TRBV5-8 and TRBJ2-7, with D unresolved. The V gene lost 0 bases and the J gene lost 6 bases, with 10 bases spanning the gap. From germline, CDR1 is SGHTS and CDR2 YDEGEE. The length of the CDR3 is 13 residues. The CDR3 is CASSLVSPFEQYF. The DNA for the CDR3 is TGTGCCAGCAGCTTGGTCAGTCCGTTCGAGCAGTACTTC.

The V and J genes are TRBV5-1 and TRBJ1-6, with D possibly being TRBD1 (6 bases). The CDR3 consists of 15 residues. Trimming took 4 bases from V and 9 from J, leaving 17 bases between them. Germline-derived CDR1 and CDR2 are SGHRS and YFSETQ. The CDR3 sequence is CASSPAEGGASPLHF. The DNA for the CDR3 is TGCGCCAGCAGCCCCGCCGAGGGGGGGGCTTCACCCCTCCACTTT. The whole variable domain, remainder taken from reference TRBV5-1 and TRBJ1-6, is KAGVTQTPRYLIKTRGQQVTLSCSPISGHRSVSWYQQTPGQGLQFLFEYFSETQRNKGNFPGRFSGRQFSNSRSEMNVSTLELGDSALYLCASSPAEGGASPLHFGNGTRLTVT.

The J gene is TRBJ1-2, the V gene TRBV5-1; 10 nucleotides align to TRBD1. V lost 3 bases and J lost 1; bases outside the gene matches: 3. CDR1 is SGHRS and CDR2 is YFSETQ in the germline V gene. This CDR3 spans 15 amino acids. The CDR3 nucleotides are TGCGCCAGCAGCTGGGGGGACAGGGGTAACTATGGCTACACCTTC. It yields the protein CASSWGDRGNYGYTF.

V usage is TRBV19 and J usage is TRBJ2-7; TRBD1 matches at 9 bases. Germline V gene lookup returns CDR1 LNHDA and CDR2 SQIVND (reference sequence). The CDR3 extends over 14 amino acids. V shed 4 bases, J shed 6 bases, and the junction held 7 bases outside the gene matches. CDR3 region: CASSTNGQGTEQYF. The CDR3, as DNA: TGTGCCAGTAGTACTAACGGACAGGGGACCGAGCAGTACTTC. The complete variable domain, with remaining parts taken from reference TRBV19 and TRBJ2-7, reads DGGITQSPKYLFRKEGQNVTLSCEQNLNHDAMYWYRQDPGQGLRLIYYSQIVNDFQKGDIAEGYSVSREKKESFPLTVTSAQKNPTAFYLCASSTNGQGTEQYFGPGTRLTVT.

V and J are TRBV4-1 and TRBJ2-2; 14 bases fit TRBD2. Germline V gene sequence: CDR1 MGHRA, CDR2 YSYEKL. This CDR3 contains 20 residues. V gave up 3 bases and J gave up 5 bases; unmatched junction bases: 14. In DNA, the CDR3 is TGCGCCAGCAGCCAGCCCTACCCGGGACTAGCGGGAGAGGGAACCGGGGAGCTGTTTTTT. Translated, it gives CASSQPYPGLAGEGTGELFF.

The gene calls are TRBV7-9 and TRBJ2-4; perhaps TRBD1 as D (6 bases). This CDR3 comprises 15 residues. The V and J ends lost 0 bases and 7 bases respectively, with 13 bases between them. Germline assignment: CDR1 SEHNR and CDR2 FQNEAQ (reference sequence). CDR3: CASSLAGAARNIQYF. The DNA of the CDR3 is TGTGCCAGCAGCTTAGCGGGGGCCGCCCGGAACATTCAGTACTTC.

J is TRBJ1-1 and V is TRBV28, with 7 bases aligning to TRBD1. The V gene end was trimmed by 10 bases and the J gene end by 6 bases; junction bases not matched to a gene: 14. The length of the CDR3 is 14 residues. Germline assignment: CDR1 MDHEN and CDR2 SYDVKM. CDR3 sequence: CATLSTGPGAEAFF. In DNA, the CDR3 is TGTGCCACCCTATCGACAGGGCCGGGCGCTGAAGCTTTCTTT. Looking up the rest from reference TRBV28 and TRBJ1-1 gives the full variable domain: DVKVTQSSRYLVKRTGEKVFLECVQDMDHENMFWYRQDPGLGLRLIYFSYDVKMKEKGDIPEGYSVSREKKERFSLILESASTNQTSMYLCATLSTGPGAEAFFGQGTRLTVV.

The V and J genes are TRBV13 and TRBJ2-2; TRBD2 is a possible D gene (6 bases). CDR3 size: 14 residues. The V gene lost 5 bases and the J gene lost 4 bases, with 11 bases spanning the gap. In germline, CDR1 is PRHDT, CDR2 FYEKMQ (reference sequence). As DNA, the CDR3 is TGTGCCAGCAGCCGCCGGAGGGCCACCGGGGAGCTGTTTTTT. Protein product: CASSRRRATGELFF.

This chain links TRBV15 with TRBJ1-4; D ambiguous. This CDR3 has 18 amino acids. V was shortened by 0 bases and J by 0 bases, with 14 bases between the two germline ends. Germline CDR1 and CDR2: LNHNV and YYDKDF (reference sequence). The CDR3 sequence: CATSRDKPGLSTNEKLFF. In DNA, the CDR3 is TGTGCCACCAGCAGAGACAAACCAGGACTTTCAACTAATGAAAAACTGTTTTTT.

The genes are TRBV15 and TRBJ2-4, with D unclear. This CDR3 contains 12 residues. V was pared by 0 bases and J by 7 bases, with 4 bases between. Germline CDR1 LNHNV, CDR2 YYDKDF (reference sequence). CDR3 nucleotide sequence: TGTGCCACCAGCAGAGATCGGAACATTCAGTACTTC. It codes for CATSRDRNIQYF. The variable domain in full, completed from reference TRBV15 and TRBJ2-4, reads DAMVIQNPRYQVTQFGKPVTLSCSQTLNHNVMYWYQQKSSQAPKLLFHYYDKDFNNEADTPDNFQSRRPNTSFCFLDIRSPGLGDTAMYLCATSRDRNIQYFGAGTRLSVL.

The gene calls are TRBV2 and TRBJ1-4; 9 bases align to TRBD1. The germline gives CDR1 SNHLY, CDR2 FYNNEI. Trimming cost V 5 bases and J 4 bases; bases outside gene matches: 8. This CDR3 region has 16 residues. The CDR3 sequence: CASSPDRGSLNEKLFF. In DNA form, the CDR3 reads TGTGCCAGCAGTCCGGACAGGGGCTCTCTTAATGAAAAACTGTTTTTT.

In its sample, this clone was seen a few times. The chain combines TRBV6-5 with TRBJ2-1, with D possibly matching TRBD2 (5 bases). Trimming pared 6 bases from V and 3 bases from J, leaving 15 bases between. The CDR3 loop spans 15 amino acids. Germline V CDR1 and CDR2: MNHEY, SVGAGI. This CDR3 is CASSRDYSDYNEQFF. The DNA for the CDR3 is TGTGCCAGCAGCCGCGACTACTCCGACTACAATGAGCAGTTCTTC.

This chain connects TRBV28 to TRBJ2-1; D is uncertain. The CDR3 length is 15 residues. V lost 5 bases and J 2 bases, leaving 13 bases between the germline ends. The germline V gene has CDR1 MDHEN and CDR2 SYDVKM. The CDR3 DNA follows: TGTGCCAGCAGTCGGTCCGGCGGCCCCTACAATGAGCAGTTCTTC. Translation gives CASSRSGGPYNEQFF.

This sequence joins TRBV2 and TRBJ1-2, with 8 bases fitting TRBD1. The CDR3 consists of 14 residues. Germline lookup yields CDR1 SNHLY and CDR2 FYNNEI. Unmatched junction bases numbered 4, after V lost 6 bases and J lost 1 base. Here the CDR3 DNA reads TGTGCCAGCAGGGTGACAGGGGATAACTATGGCTACACCTTC. It encodes CASRVTGDNYGYTF.

This sequence joins TRBV6-6 and TRBJ1-1; a possible D gene is TRBD1 (6 bases). V was shortened by 0 bases and J by 7 bases, with 15 bases between the two germline ends. The CDR3 is made up of 15 amino acids. Germline values: CDR1 MNHNY, CDR2 SVGAGI (reference sequence). The CDR3 DNA is TGTGCCAGCAGTTACTCTGACAACGGACAGAGTGAAGCTTTCTTT. Its translation is CASSYSDNGQSEAFF.

The genes are TRBV4-3 and TRBJ2-3; D not resolved. V dropped 0 bases and J dropped 3 bases, with 7 bases sitting between them. The length of the CDR3 is 14 residues. Germline lookup yields CDR1 LGHNA and CDR2 YSLEER. CDR3: CASSQDGVTDTQYF. CDR3 sequence (DNA): TGCGCCAGCAGCCAAGATGGAGTTACAGATACGCAGTATTTT.

The chain recombines TRBV19 with TRBJ2-6, with D tentatively TRBD2 (5 bases). With 1 base removed from V and 0 bases from J, the gap between germline ends came to 13 bases. Germline loops: CDR1 LNHDA, CDR2 SQIVND (reference sequence). This CDR3 is built from 18 residues. For the CDR3, the DNA is TGTGCCAGTAGTATAGCGGCAGGACTCAGCTCTGGGGCCAACGTCCTGACTTTC. Its protein is CASSIAAGLSSGANVLTF.

The chain is built from TRBV27 and TRBJ2-7, with TRBD1 identical over 7 bases. Germline CDR1 MNHEY, CDR2 SMNVEV (reference sequence). This CDR3 is 15 amino acids long. Losses at the gene ends were 8 bases for V and 5 bases for J; bases not matched to a gene: 15. The CDR3 spells CASGPLPFQGDEQYF. The DNA of the CDR3 is TGTGCCAGCGGCCCACTCCCGTTTCAGGGGGACGAGCAGTACTTC.

This clone appeared a few times. The chain couples TRBV11-2 to TRBJ2-7; 9 bases map to TRBD1. V dropped 1 base and J dropped 11; count of bases not matched to a gene: 6. Germline lookup yields CDR1 SGHAT and CDR2 FQNNGV. This CDR3 spans 13 amino acids. CDR3 in amino acids: CASSLGGQGKEYF. The CDR3 region has the DNA TGTGCCAGCAGCTTAGGGGGACAGGGCAAAGAGTACTTC. Looking up the rest from reference TRBV11-2 and TRBJ2-7 gives the full variable domain: EAGVAQSPRYKIIEKRQSVAFWCNPISGHATLYWYQQILGQGPKLLIQFQNNGVVDDSQLPKDRFSAERLKGVDSTLKIQPAKLEDSAVYLCASSLGGQGKEYFGPGTRLTVT.

The V gene is TRBV5-1, the J gene TRBJ1-2; TRBD1 matches at 9 bases. Losses at the gene ends were 6 bases for V and 2 bases for J; bases not matched to a gene: 8. CDR3 size: 15 residues. CDR1 SGHRS and CDR2 YFSETQ come from the germline V gene. This CDR3 is CASKAQDRGNYGYTF. The CDR3 coding sequence is TGCGCCAGCAAGGCCCAAGACAGGGGGAACTATGGCTACACCTTC.

CDR3 residues: CASSGAGDRDEQFF. DNA of the CDR3: TGTGCCAGCAGTGGAGCGGGAGATCGTGATGAGCAGTTCTTC. The rearrangement uses TRBV6-4 and TRBJ2-1, with TRBD2 identical over 8 bases. After removal of 4 bases from V and 8 bases from J, the junction contained 7 bases not matched to a gene. The CDR3 is 14 residues long. The germline V gene has CDR1 MRHNA and CDR2 SNTAGT.

V is TRBV19 and J is TRBJ1-1, with a weak D call TRBD1 (6 bases). The CDR3 sequence is 15 residues long. V gave up 7 bases and J gave up 10 bases, with 25 bases separating them. The germline V gene has CDR1 LNHDA and CDR2 SQIVND (reference sequence). CDR3 coding DNA: TGTGCCAGTAACGAATGGGGAAGGGGGGGTGAGGGAGCTTTCTTT. Translation: CASNEWGRGGEGAFF.

The rearrangement links TRBV6-5 to TRBJ2-1; D not resolved. The germline V gene encodes CDR1 MNHEY and CDR2 SVGAGI. V was clipped by 7 bases and J by 0 bases, with 13 bases between them. This CDR3 is 15 amino acids long. CDR3 region: CASNAQFSSYNEQFF. CDR3 nucleotide sequence: TGTGCCAGCAATGCACAATTCAGCTCCTACAATGAGCAGTTCTTC.